This T cell receptor beta chain is from a study of control samples from healthy donors and cancer patients. Clones were sequenced by immunoSEQ multiplex PCR, and TCRdb holds only the in-frame ones, with some missing. The table includes about 410,000 clones, more than 80% detected once. Between the trimmed V and J ends, which lost 11 bases and 5 bases, there was a span of 18 bases. Germline CDR1 and CDR2: KGHDR and SFDVKD. The CDR3 has 14 residues. Sequencing was carried out using PBMCs. The chain uses TRBV24-1 and TRBJ1-5, with a tentative D call TRBD1 (6 bases). The receptor's source is a middle-aged man with head and neck cancer. CDR3 sequence (DNA): TGTGCCAGCGTTTCACAGGGCTTCGATCAGCCCCAGCATTTT. It yields the protein CASVSQGFDQPQHF.